The present TCR beta chain was sequenced within a study of cytomegalovirus exposure and HLA in healthy donors. Study-level findings and limits: Among TCR sequences, most were rare, though some public TCRs appeared in many donors.

V lost 0 bases and J lost 0, with 22 bases in between. Germline CDR1 LNHNV, CDR2 YYDKDF (reference sequence). The CDR3 is 20 residues long. This PCR relied on a set of 60 Vbeta primers and 13 Jbeta primers. Clones were read by immunoSEQ multiplex PCR, and TCRdb kept only the in-frame ones, dropping some. The sample carries 80,000 to 90,000 clones, more than 80% recorded once. Turning to this clone: The target antigen is unknown.

This TCR was recovered from a woman aged 25 to 39 in good health and CMV-seronegative. Source material: PBMCs. The chain is built from TRBV15 and TRBJ2-3, with D possibly being TRBD2 (5 bases). CDR3 nucleotides: TGTGCCACCAGCAGAGATCGGGATAGTGTGTCCTTTAGTAGCACAGATACGCAGTATTTT. Protein sequence: CATSRDRDSVSFSSTDTQYF.